The 6 T cell receptor beta chains in this list originate from one sample, sequenced in a study of T cell repertoires in cytomegalovirus infection. What these receptors recognize is not known. TCRdb re-analysed the reads in MiXCR, keeping a single row per CDR3 protein. The sample includes about a million distinct CDR3 sequences, less than 40% of them seen just once. The specimen was cultured CD8+ T cells from PBMCs, collected from culture after CMV antigen stimulation. These receptors were obtained from a human donor in good health (CMV status not recorded). Some clones in this sample may be carry-over from other donors' samples.

The table lists this clonotype with many counts. The chain joins TRBV7-2 to TRBJ1-1; D is possibly TRBD1 (5 bases). Germline CDR1 and CDR2: SGHTA and FQGNSA. Trimming took 1 base from V and 0 from J, leaving 9 bases between them. This CDR3 is built from 15 residues. CDR3 loop: CASSLEGRLNTEAFF. CDR3 bases: TGTGCCAGCAGCTTAGAGGGACGTTTGAACACTGAAGCTTTCTTT. The complete variable domain, with remaining parts taken from reference TRBV7-2 and TRBJ1-1, reads GAGVSQSPSNKVTEKGKDVELRCDPISGHTALYWYRQSLGQGLEFLIYFQGNSAPDKSGLPSDRFSAERTGGSVSTLTIQRTQQEDSAVYLCASSLEGRLNTEAFFGQGTRLTVV.

Details on this clonotype: This may be a read error, as it is one base from a much larger clone. The chain couples TRBV7-6 to TRBJ2-5; D is tentatively TRBD1 or TRBD2 (6 bases each). CDR1 and CDR2 (germline): SGHVS, FNYEAQ. The CDR3 has 16 residues. Between the trimmed V and J ends, which lost 3 bases and 3 bases, there was a span of 17 bases. For the CDR3, the DNA is TGTGCCAGCAGCTTTGGGGGGCCGGGCCTGGAAGAGACCCAGTACTTC. Its translation: CASSFGGPGLEETQYF. Full variable domain (remainder filled in from reference TRBV7-6 and TRBJ2-5): GAGVSQSPRYKVTKRGQDVALRCDPISGHVSLYWYRQALGQGPEFLTYFNYEAQQDKSGLPNDRFSAERPEGSISTLTIQRTEQRDSAMYRCASSFGGPGLEETQYFGPGTRLLVL.

This clonotype came up a few times. The chain couples TRBV6-5 to TRBJ2-3, with D tentatively TRBD2 (6 bases). V was clipped by 5 bases and J by 4 bases, with 19 bases between them. The germline V gene has CDR1 MNHEY and CDR2 SVGAGI. This CDR3 region has 16 residues. The CDR3 coding sequence is TGTGCCAGCAGTCCCGGGGACTTCATCCGGCCAGATACGCAGTATTTT. As protein: CASSPGDFIRPDTQYF.

This clonotype has a count of ten or more. This chain connects TRBV7-8 to TRBJ1-2, with 10 bases that match TRBD1. Germline V gene lookup returns CDR1 SGHVS and CDR2 FQNEAQ. The CDR3 runs 15 residues. With 0 bases clipped from V and 8 bases from J, the junction kept 6 bases outside the gene matches. The CDR3 DNA follows: TGTGCCAGCAGCTTAGCGCCGGGACAGGGGTGGGGCTACACCTTC. Translation: CASSLAPGQGWGYTF.

This clonotype was observed a few times. The chain is built from TRBV6-6 and TRBJ2-3; 10 bases fit TRBD2. The CDR3 is 14 amino acids. Germline V lookup: CDR1 MNHNY, CDR2 SVGAGI (reference sequence). J gave up 5 bases and V 6 bases, and 5 bases lay outside the gene matches. The CDR3 nucleotides are TGTGCCAGCAGAGCGGGGGGGCGAGAAGATACGCAGTATTTT. This translates into CASRAGGREDTQYF.

This clonotype has ten or more counts. The chain employs TRBV7-9 and TRBJ1-1; D gene uncertain. With 1 base removed from V and 8 bases from J, the gap between germline ends came to 5 bases. This CDR3 contains 11 residues. The germline V gene has CDR1 SEHNR and CDR2 FQNEAQ (reference sequence). The CDR3 bases are TGTGCCAGCAGCTTAGGGCGAGAAGCTTTCTTT. Translation: CASSLGREAFF.